This TCR beta chain was retrieved from a study of T cell clones after liver transplantation. Study as a whole: Tolerance: complete withdrawal held at least one year, liver enzymes staying within twice normal. General study findings and limits: A significant post-transplant drop in circulating graft-donor-reactive CD4 TCRbeta sequences occurred in most of the 8 subjects. The donor-reactive repertoire was only partly measurable in two subjects, lacking donor cells.

Turning to this clone: What it recognizes is unknown.

Thawed unstimulated PBMCs were FACS-sorted by CD3, CD4 and CD8 into two populations. Here immunoSEQ multiplex PCR was the method, and the copy in TCRdb shows in-frame clones only, minus some. The table lists roughly 80,000 clones, 65% to 85% of them singletons. The sequence was obtained from a human patient who received a liver transplant. Part of the T cell pool may stem from the graft donor. The sequences come from CD4+ T cells from blood, collected 45 to 46 months after liver transplant.

The CDR3, as DNA: TGTGCCAGCAGTTTTGACTGGCGGAGGGGGGAGCTGTTTTTT. Translation: CASSFDWRRGELFF. The chain couples TRBV11-2 to TRBJ2-2, with D possibly TRBD2 on 5 matching bases. Germline-derived CDR1 and CDR2 are SGHAT and FQNNGV. The CDR3 spans 14 residues. Trimming left V 6 bases short and J 8 bases short, with 16 bases between.